This T cell receptor (beta chain) stems from a study of CD8 T cells in Susac syndrome. Study-level information: When blood was collected, patients with Susac syndrome were therapy-naive, were taking corticosteroids, or were receiving intravenous immunoglobulin alone.

The CDR3 length is 14 residues. Germline CDR1 reads KGHSH; CDR2 reads LQKENI. V was pared by 1 base and J by 5 bases, with 11 bases between. Roughly 0.45 to 1 ug RNA was reverse transcribed with random hexamers. Via MiXCR, TCRdb re-called the immunoSEQ multiplex PCR reads, giving one row per CDR3 protein. Of tens of thousands of distinct CDR3 sequences in the sample, roughly 93% were seen once. TEMRA cells underwent FACS enrichment and CD8+ and CD4+ T cells underwent negative isolation. The chain is built from TRBV18 and TRBJ2-5; the D gene is possibly TRBD2 (6 bases). The receptor comes from a human donor with Susac syndrome. Sequences were obtained from CD4+ T cells from PBMCs. CDR3 sequence: CASSPQGGRETQYF. The CDR3, as DNA: TGTGCCAGCTCACCACAAGGAGGGCGCGAGACCCAGTACTTC.